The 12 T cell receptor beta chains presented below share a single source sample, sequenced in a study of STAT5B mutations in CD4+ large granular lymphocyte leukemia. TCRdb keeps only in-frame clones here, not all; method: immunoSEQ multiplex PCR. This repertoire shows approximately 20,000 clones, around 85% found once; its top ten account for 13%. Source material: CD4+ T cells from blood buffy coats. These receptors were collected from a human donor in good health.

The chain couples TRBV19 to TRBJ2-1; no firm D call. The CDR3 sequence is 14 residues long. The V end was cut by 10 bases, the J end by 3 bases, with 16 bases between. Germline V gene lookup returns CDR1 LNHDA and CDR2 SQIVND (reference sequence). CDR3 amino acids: CATSPRQHYNEQFF. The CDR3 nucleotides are TGTGCCACCTCACCCCGGCAGCACTACAATGAGCAGTTCTTC. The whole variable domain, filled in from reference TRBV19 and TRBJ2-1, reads DGGITQSPKYLFRKEGQNVTLSCEQNLNHDAMYWYRQDPGQGLRLIYYSQIVNDFQKGDIAEGYSVSREKKESFPLTVTSAQKNPTAFYLCATSPRQHYNEQFFGPGTRLTVL.

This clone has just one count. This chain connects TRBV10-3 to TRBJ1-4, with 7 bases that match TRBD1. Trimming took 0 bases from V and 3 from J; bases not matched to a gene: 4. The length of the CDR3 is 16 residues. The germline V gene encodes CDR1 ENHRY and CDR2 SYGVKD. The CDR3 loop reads CAISESTGNPNEKLFF. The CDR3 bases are TGTGCCATCAGTGAGTCGACAGGGAATCCTAATGAAAAACTGTTTTTT.

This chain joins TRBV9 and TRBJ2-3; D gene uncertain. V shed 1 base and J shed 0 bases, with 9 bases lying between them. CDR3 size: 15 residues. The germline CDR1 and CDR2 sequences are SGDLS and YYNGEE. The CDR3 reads CASSVFSASTDTQYF. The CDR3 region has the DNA TGTGCCAGCAGCGTATTTTCCGCTAGCACAGATACGCAGTATTTT. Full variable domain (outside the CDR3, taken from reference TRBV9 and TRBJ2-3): DSGVTQTPKHLITATGQRVTLRCSPRSGDLSVYWYQQSLDQGLQFLIQYYNGEERAKGNILERFSAQQFPDLHSELNLSSLELGDSALYFCASSVFSASTDTQYFGPGTRLTVL.

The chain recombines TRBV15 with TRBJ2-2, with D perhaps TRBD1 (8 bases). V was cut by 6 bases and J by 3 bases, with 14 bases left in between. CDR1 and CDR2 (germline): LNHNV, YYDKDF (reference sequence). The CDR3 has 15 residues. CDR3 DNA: TGTGCCACCAGGAGACAGGGGAGGGACACCGGGGAGCTGTTTTTT. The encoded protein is CATRRQGRDTGELFF.

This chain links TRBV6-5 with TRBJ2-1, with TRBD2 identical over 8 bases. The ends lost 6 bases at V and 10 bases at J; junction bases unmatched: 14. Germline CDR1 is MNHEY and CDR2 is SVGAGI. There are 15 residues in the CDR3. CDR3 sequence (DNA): TGTGCCAGCAGGATCGACCCGGGACTAGAGGGAGAGCAGTTCTTC. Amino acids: CASRIDPGLEGEQFF.

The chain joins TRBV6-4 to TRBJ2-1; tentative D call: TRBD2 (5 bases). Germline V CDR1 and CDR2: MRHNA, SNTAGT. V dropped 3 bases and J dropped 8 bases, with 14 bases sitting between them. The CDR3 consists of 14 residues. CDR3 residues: CASSEGPSSYEQFF. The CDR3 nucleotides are TGTGCCAGCAGTGAAGGTCCTAGCTCTTATGAGCAGTTCTTC.

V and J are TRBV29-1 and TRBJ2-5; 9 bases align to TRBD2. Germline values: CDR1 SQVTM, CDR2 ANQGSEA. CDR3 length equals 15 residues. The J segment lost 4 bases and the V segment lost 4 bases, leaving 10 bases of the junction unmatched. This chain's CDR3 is CSVGRGGRARETQYF. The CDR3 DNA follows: TGCAGCGTTGGGCGGGGGGGGAGGGCCCGAGAGACCCAGTACTTC. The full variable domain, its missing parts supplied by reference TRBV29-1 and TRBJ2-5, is SAVISQKPSRDICQRGTSLTIQCQVDSQVTMMFWYRQQPGQSLTLIATANQGSEATYESGFVIDKFPISRPNLTFSTLTVSNMSPEDSSIYLCSVGRGGRARETQYFGPGTRLLVL.

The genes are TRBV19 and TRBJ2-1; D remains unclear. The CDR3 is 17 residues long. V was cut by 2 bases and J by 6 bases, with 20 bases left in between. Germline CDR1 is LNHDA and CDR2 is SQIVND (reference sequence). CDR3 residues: CASSIRVGSPWGNEQFF. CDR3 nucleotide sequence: TGTGCCAGTAGTATAAGGGTTGGCTCCCCGTGGGGCAATGAGCAGTTCTTC.

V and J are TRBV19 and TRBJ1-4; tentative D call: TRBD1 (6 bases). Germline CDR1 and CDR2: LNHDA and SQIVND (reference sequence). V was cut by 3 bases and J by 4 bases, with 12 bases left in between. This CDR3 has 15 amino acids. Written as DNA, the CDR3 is TGTGCCAGTAGTATGTATCAGGGGCTTAATGAAAAACTGTTTTTT. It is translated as CASSMYQGLNEKLFF.

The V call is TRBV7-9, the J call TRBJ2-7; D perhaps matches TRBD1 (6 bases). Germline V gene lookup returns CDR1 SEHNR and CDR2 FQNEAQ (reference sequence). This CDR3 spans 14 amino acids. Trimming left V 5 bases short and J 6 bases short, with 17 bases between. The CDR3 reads CASSPGPVRGEQYF. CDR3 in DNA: TGTGCCAGCAGCCCCGGACCCGTCAGGGGCGAGCAGTACTTC.

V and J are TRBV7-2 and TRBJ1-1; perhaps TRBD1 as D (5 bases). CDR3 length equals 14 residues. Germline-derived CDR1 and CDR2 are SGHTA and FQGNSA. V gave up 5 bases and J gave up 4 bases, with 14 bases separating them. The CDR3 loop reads CASSPRGGVTEAFF. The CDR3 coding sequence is TGTGCCAGCAGCCCGCGGGGAGGGGTCACTGAAGCTTTCTTT.

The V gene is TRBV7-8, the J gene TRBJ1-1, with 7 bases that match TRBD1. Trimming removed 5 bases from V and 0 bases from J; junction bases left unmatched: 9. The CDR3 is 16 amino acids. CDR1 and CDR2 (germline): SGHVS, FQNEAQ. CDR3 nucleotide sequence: TGTGCCAGCAGCCCCAGGACAGGACTTGTGAACACTGAAGCTTTCTTT. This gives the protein CASSPRTGLVNTEAFF.